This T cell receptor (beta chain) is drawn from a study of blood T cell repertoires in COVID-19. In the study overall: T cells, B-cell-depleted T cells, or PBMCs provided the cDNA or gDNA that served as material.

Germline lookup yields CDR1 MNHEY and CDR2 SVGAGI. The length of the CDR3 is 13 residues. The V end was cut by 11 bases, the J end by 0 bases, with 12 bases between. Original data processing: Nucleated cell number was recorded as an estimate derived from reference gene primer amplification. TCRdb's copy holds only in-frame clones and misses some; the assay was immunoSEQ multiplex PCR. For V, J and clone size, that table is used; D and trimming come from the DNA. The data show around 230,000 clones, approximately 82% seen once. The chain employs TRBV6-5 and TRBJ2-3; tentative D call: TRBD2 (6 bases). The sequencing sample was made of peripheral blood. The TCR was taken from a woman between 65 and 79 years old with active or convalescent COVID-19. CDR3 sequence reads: CAAGRLSTDTQYF. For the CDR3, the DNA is TGTGCCGCGGGGCGGCTTAGCACAGATACGCAGTATTTT.